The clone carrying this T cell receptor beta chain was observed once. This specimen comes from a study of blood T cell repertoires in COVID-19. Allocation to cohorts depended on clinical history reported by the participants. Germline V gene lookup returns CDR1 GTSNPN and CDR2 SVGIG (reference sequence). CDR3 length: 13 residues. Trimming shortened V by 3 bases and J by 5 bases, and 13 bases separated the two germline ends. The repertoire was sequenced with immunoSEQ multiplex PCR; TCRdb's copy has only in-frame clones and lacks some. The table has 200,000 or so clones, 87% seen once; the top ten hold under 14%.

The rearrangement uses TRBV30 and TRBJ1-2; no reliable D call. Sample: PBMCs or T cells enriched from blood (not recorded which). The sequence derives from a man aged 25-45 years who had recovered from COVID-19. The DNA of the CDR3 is TGTGCCTGGAGAAGAGTGTCGGTTTATGGCTACACCTTC. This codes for CAWRRVSVYGYTF.